This passage covers 16 T cell receptor beta chains from one sample sequenced in a study of beta chain features in type 1 diabetes. Study observations and caveats: Type 1 diabetes patients had moderately but significantly shorter TCRB CDR3s in all four CD4+ subsets.

Expressed TCRB transcripts got sequenced, as all isolated RNA was reverse transcribed. TCRdb's copy holds only in-frame clones and misses some; the assay was immunoSEQ multiplex PCR. The table has 600,000 to 700,000 clones, roughly 12% seen once. Antigens for these TCRs are unknown. The sample comprised naive CD4+ T cells from blood. These receptors were taken from a man younger than 45 with type 1 diabetes.

This chain links TRBV7-2 with TRBJ1-1; no clear D gene. This CDR3 has 13 amino acids. Trimming took 0 bases from V and 7 from J, leaving 9 bases between them. The germline CDR1 and CDR2 sequences are SGHTA and FQGNSA. CDR3 sequence (DNA): TGTGCCAGCAGCTTAGCGTTGCAGAATGAAGCTTTCTTT. Residues: CASSLALQNEAFF.

There are a few counts of this clone. The rearrangement links TRBV18 to TRBJ1-2; tentatively, D is TRBD1 (5 bases). V dropped 0 bases and J dropped 6 bases, with 8 bases sitting between them. Looked up from germline, CDR1 is KGHSH and CDR2 is LQKENI. This CDR3 region has 13 residues. The CDR3 DNA reads as TGTGCCAGCTCACCACCGTCAGGGAATGGCTACACCTTC. Translating it yields CASSPPSGNGYTF. Based on the CDR3 plus reference TRBV18 and TRBJ1-2, the full variable domain is NAGVMQNPRHLVRRRGQEARLRCSPMKGHSHVYWYRQLPEEGLKFMVYLQKENIIDESGMPKERFSAEFPKEGPSILRIQQVVRGDSAAYFCASSPPSGNGYTFGSGTRLTVV.

This clone showed up just a few times. The chain employs TRBV4-3 and TRBJ2-6, with D perhaps TRBD1 (8 bases). Trimming stripped 5 bases from V and 0 bases from J, with 14 bases between. Germline V gene sequence: CDR1 LGHNA, CDR2 YSLEER. The CDR3 spans 17 residues. CDR3 DNA: TGCGCCAGCAGCGGACAGGGAGGGGGCTCTGGGGCCAACGTCCTGACTTTC. Translation: CASSGQGGGSGANVLTF.

This chain connects TRBV7-2 to TRBJ1-1; D is uncertain. V shed 1 base and J shed 3 bases, with 9 bases lying between them. This CDR3 region has 14 residues. Germline lookup yields CDR1 SGHTA and CDR2 FQGNSA. CDR3 DNA sequence: TGTGCCAGCAGCTTAGTAGGGTCGGACACTGAAGCTTTCTTT. Protein: CASSLVGSDTEAFF.

The chain is built from TRBV27 and TRBJ2-1, with D hard to call. The CDR3 loop spans 13 amino acids. Trimming stripped 7 bases from V and 2 bases from J, with 9 bases between. Germline V gene lookup returns CDR1 MNHEY and CDR2 SMNVEV (reference sequence). CDR3 coding DNA: TGTGCCAGCACCCAGAGCCCCTACAATGAGCAGTTCTTC. Its protein product is CASTQSPYNEQFF.

The chain employs TRBV5-1 and TRBJ1-5, with D hard to call. Trimming pared 0 bases from V and 7 bases from J, leaving 11 bases between. The CDR3 spans 14 residues. Germline CDR1 SGHRS, CDR2 YFSETQ. CDR3 sequence (DNA): TGCGCCAGCAGCTTGGAGGGCGGGAGGCAGCCCCAGCATTTT. It specifies CASSLEGGRQPQHF.

This clone turned up a few times. V is TRBV9 and J is TRBJ1-2, with a weak D call TRBD1 (5 bases). The ends were cut back, 0 bases at V and 6 bases at J, with 12 bases in the middle. The CDR3 extends over 14 amino acids. In germline, CDR1 is SGDLS, CDR2 YYNGEE. DNA of the CDR3: TGTGCCAGCAGCGTAGATGCGGAAGGGGATGGCTACACCTTC. It is translated as CASSVDAEGDGYTF.

The rearrangement links TRBV5-4 to TRBJ1-5; tentatively, D is TRBD1 (5 bases). The CDR3 runs to 14 residues. The V gene lost 0 bases and the J gene lost 8 bases, with 12 bases spanning the gap. Germline loops: CDR1 SGHNT, CDR2 YYREEE (reference sequence). The CDR3 DNA is TGTGCCAGCAGCTTGGATGGACAAGGGAAGCCCCAGCATTTT. Amino acid sequence: CASSLDGQGKPQHF.

The genes are TRBV10-3 and TRBJ2-1, with 12 bases aligning to TRBD2. The CDR3 loop spans 16 amino acids. The V segment lost 3 bases and the J segment 5 bases; nucleotides outside the gene matches: 5. The germline V gene encodes CDR1 ENHRY and CDR2 SYGVKD. The CDR3 here is CAISDRLAGAHNEQFF. DNA for the CDR3: TGTGCCATCAGTGACCGACTAGCGGGGGCTCACAATGAGCAGTTCTTC.

The genes are TRBV11-2 and TRBJ2-5; TRBD1 aligns across 7 bases. Germline-derived CDR1 and CDR2 are SGHAT and FQNNGV. V gave up 4 bases and J gave up 7 bases; unmatched junction bases: 9. This CDR3 is 14 amino acids long. Here the CDR3 DNA reads TGTGCCAGCAGCTCCCAACAGGGGTACGGGACCCAGTACTTC. Its translation is CASSSQQGYGTQYF.

This rearrangement joins TRBV28 to TRBJ1-1; D is unresolved. V was trimmed by 2 bases and J by 8 bases, leaving 9 bases between them. This CDR3 is 12 amino acids long. The V gene's germline CDR1 is MDHEN and CDR2 SYDVKM. The CDR3 loop is CASSLRQAEAFF. CDR3 coding DNA: TGTGCCAGCAGTTTAAGACAAGCCGAAGCTTTCTTT.

The V gene is TRBV7-8, the J gene TRBJ2-7, with unresolved D. The CDR3 consists of 14 residues. Trimming shortened V by 1 base and J by 3 bases, and 10 bases separated the two germline ends. CDR1 SGHVS and CDR2 FQNEAQ come from the germline V gene. CDR3 bases: TGTGCCAGCAGCTTAGACATACGCTACTACGAGCAGTACTTC. Translated: CASSLDIRYYEQYF.

To note about this clone: At the DNA level, this CDR3 is encoded by other sequences in the same sample as well. The chain is built from TRBV7-9 and TRBJ1-2; D might be TRBD1 (6 bases). V lost 5 bases and J lost 0, with 10 bases in between. The germline V gene has CDR1 SEHNR and CDR2 FQNEAQ (reference sequence). This CDR3 is 14 amino acids long. CDR3 sequence (DNA): TGTGCCAGCAGCCTTGGACAGACTAACTATGGCTACACCTTC. It is translated as CASSLGQTNYGYTF.

This clone was counted only a few times. The chain employs TRBV5-1 and TRBJ1-1, with a tentative D call TRBD1 (5 bases). Trimming removed 3 bases at V and 2 bases at J, with 11 bases between. Germline V gene data show CDR1 as SGHRS and CDR2 as YFSETQ. CDR3 length: 14 amino acids. The CDR3, as DNA: TGCGCCAGCAGCTCGGGACTGTTAAACACTGAAGCTTTCTTT. Amino acids: CASSSGLLNTEAFF.

This clone was found a few times. V gene TRBV7-2 combines with J gene TRBJ2-5; 10 positions agree with TRBD1. This CDR3 is built from 15 residues. The V and J ends lost 0 bases and 7 bases, in that order; junction bases with no gene match: 5. Looked up from germline, CDR1 is SGHTA and CDR2 is FQGNSA. The CDR3, as DNA: TGTGCCAGCAGCTTAGCGGGGACAGGGGAAGGGACCCAGTACTTC. Translation gives CASSLAGTGEGTQYF.

The chain couples TRBV5-6 to TRBJ2-7; TRBD1 might be the D (6 bases). The CDR3 runs to 14 residues. CDR1 and CDR2 (germline): SGHDT, YYEEEE. Trimming stripped 1 base from V and 4 bases from J, with 12 bases between. The CDR3 DNA follows: TGTGCCAGCAGCTTGCAGGGGCCAATATACGAGCAGTACTTC. This translates into CASSLQGPIYEQYF.